The 4 T cell receptor beta chains given below trace back to one sample, sequenced in a study of blood T cell repertoires in COVID-19 (dated by TCRdb to between 2020 and 2021). Libraries were constructed by the immunoSEQ multiplex PCR assay. TCRdb limited this immuneACCESS table to in-frame rearrangements with V and J called. A share of clones is missing; checked studies link under half to unresolved V genes, and the rest is unexplained. Counted in this sample were 25,000 to 30,000 clones; around 92% of them appeared once. The top ten clones comprise less than 4.5% of the sample. The specimen sequenced was peripheral blood. Every receptor here comes from a human donor in a cohort sampled during active COVID-19.

J is TRBJ2-1 and V is TRBV5-4; TRBD2 is a possible D gene (5 bases). The CDR3 has 12 amino acids. V gave up 3 bases and J gave up 15 bases, with 16 bases separating them. CDR1 and CDR2 from the germline V gene are SGHNT and YYREEE (reference sequence). The DNA of the CDR3 is TGTGCCAGCAGCTCGGATGCGCGGAGGCGGTTCTTC. Translating gives CASSSDARRRFF. Together with reference TRBV5-4 and TRBJ2-1, the CDR3 gives the full variable domain: ETGVTQSPTHLIKTRGQQVTLRCSSQSGHNTVSWYQQALGQGPQFIFQYYREEENGRGNFPPRFSGLQFPNYSSELNVNALELDDSALYLCASSSDARRRFFGPGTRLTVL.

The chain recombines TRBV5-1 with TRBJ2-1; D possibly corresponds to TRBD1 (5 bases). The germline V gene has CDR1 SGHRS and CDR2 YFSETQ. Trimming removed 0 bases from V and 7 bases from J, with 5 bases in between. The CDR3 is 12 amino acids. The CDR3: CASSLEGNEQFF. The CDR3 bases are TGCGCCAGCAGCTTGGAGGGGAATGAGCAGTTCTTC.

V and J are TRBV19 and TRBJ2-7; 7 nucleotides line up with TRBD1. Trimming at V came to 0 bases and at J to 6 bases, leaving 17 bases not matched to a gene. This CDR3 has 18 amino acids. Germline lookup yields CDR1 LNHDA and CDR2 SQIVND (reference sequence). CDR3 sequence reads: CASSIDFGTWDSYSEQYF. For the CDR3, the DNA is TGTGCCAGTAGTATAGATTTCGGAACCTGGGACAGCTACTCCGAGCAGTACTTC.

The genes are TRBV11-1 and TRBJ2-5, with 8 bases identical to TRBD1. Germline trimming cut 1 base from V and 5 bases from J; bases unmatched to any gene: 6. This CDR3 has 15 amino acids. The V gene's germline CDR1 is SGHAT and CDR2 FQDESV (reference sequence). The CDR3 spells CASSLGPGQVETQYF. As DNA, the CDR3 is TGTGCCAGCAGCTTAGGACCGGGACAGGTGGAGACCCAGTACTTC.